This TCR beta chain is drawn from a study of T-cell reconstitution after alpha-beta-depleted transplantation in children. For TCRbeta, the library was prepared with unique molecular identifiers. TCRdb ran MiXCR on the PCR reads and lists one entry per CDR3 protein. The sample lists some 490,000 distinct CDR3 sequences, approximately 12% occurring once. This clonotype was detected ten times or more. The germline V gene encodes CDR1 ENHRY and CDR2 SYGVKD. The V gene end was trimmed by 0 bases and the J gene end by 5 bases; junction bases not matched to a gene: 5. There are 16 residues in the CDR3. V usage is TRBV10-3 and J usage is TRBJ2-3, with 10 bases fitting TRBD1. The sequencing used PBMCs from the stem cell graft donor, collected from the stem cell graft. The receptor was isolated from a human donor who donated a stem cell graft to a child with combined immunodeficiency. The CDR3 sequence: CAISESPGQGKDTQYF. For the CDR3, the DNA is TGTGCCATCAGTGAGTCCCCGGGACAGGGGAAAGATACGCAGTATTTT.